This T cell receptor beta chain was observed in a study of human T cells and chemical hapten exposure. This sample's time point: patch test 2, 6 weeks after DPC sensitization. Treatment defined: therapeutic diphenylcyclopropenone sensitization with weekly scalp DPC. TCRdb used MiXCR to reprocess the RACE reads, holding one entry per CDR3 protein. This table holds fewer than 150,000 distinct CDR3 sequences, over 9.5% found once. This clonotype was seen a few times. The specimen was whole blood, collected in connection with sensitization to the hapten diphenylcyclopropenone (DPC). This receptor was obtained from a woman aged 45-65 years with alopecia areata. Some clones in this sample may be carry-over from other donors' samples.

The DNA for the CDR3 is TGTGCCAGCAGCTTAGGGGCGGGACCCACAGATACGCAGTATTTT. Translating it yields CASSLGAGPTDTQYF. V is TRBV7-2 and J is TRBJ2-3, with TRBD2 as a possible D gene (6 bases). CDR3 length: 15 amino acids. Deletions cut 1 base from V and 2 bases from J, with 10 bases between. In germline, CDR1 is SGHTA, CDR2 FQGNSA. The complete variable domain, with remaining parts taken from reference TRBV7-2 and TRBJ2-3, reads GAGVSQSPSNKVTEKGKDVELRCDPISGHTALYWYRQSLGQGLEFLIYFQGNSAPDKSGLPSDRFSAERTGGSVSTLTIQRTQQEDSAVYLCASSLGAGPTDTQYFGPGTRLTVL.